These T cell receptor beta chains were read from a single sample in a study of cytomegalovirus exposure and HLA in healthy donors. Generated by immunoSEQ multiplex PCR, the TCRdb table keeps only in-frame clones and is missing some. This table holds about 310,000 clones, roughly 86% found once. Sequenced sample: PBMCs. All receptors derive from a young man in good health and CMV-seronegative. CDR3s include the opening cysteine and the closing phenylalanine or tryptophan. The listing skips clone size in some rows; elsewhere it reads once, few, many or a size class.

clone size: NA; V gene: TRBV7-9; J gene: TRBJ1-2; CDR3 protein: CASSLGQGGPNYGYTF
clone size: NA; V gene: TRBV21-1; J gene: TRBJ2-3; CDR3 protein: CASSRGTWDTQYF
clone size: NA; V gene: TRBV10-1; J gene: TRBJ1-4; CDR3 protein: CASPQGQGGEKLFF
clone size: NA; V gene: TRBV5-6; J gene: TRBJ2-3; CDR3 protein: CASSLQEGTEDTQYF
clone size: NA; V gene: TRBV15; J gene: TRBJ2-3; CDR3 protein: CATSRMGSGGLDTQYF
clone size: NA; V gene: TRBV5-8; J gene: TRBJ1-5; CDR3 protein: CASSLVFRVRPQHF
clone size: NA; V gene: TRBV7-9; J gene: TRBJ1-3; CDR3 protein: CASSLASAGLGNTIYF
clone size: NA; V gene: TRBV5-1; J gene: TRBJ2-5; CDR3 protein: CASSGGTANQETQYF
clone size: NA; V gene: TRBV27; J gene: TRBJ2-3; CDR3 protein: CASSTSGIPDTQYF
clone size: NA; V gene: TRBV7-9; J gene: TRBJ1-2; CDR3 protein: CASSLLDRNYGYTF
clone size: NA; V gene: TRBV4-2; J gene: TRBJ1-5; CDR3 protein: CASSQNPGYDSNQPQHF
clone size: NA; V gene: TRBV9; J gene: TRBJ1-3; CDR3 protein: CASSVDGFSGNTIYF
clone size: NA; V gene: TRBV4-1; J gene: TRBJ1-1; CDR3 protein: CASSPNRDTEAFF
clone size: NA; V gene: TRBV25-1; J gene: TRBJ1-2; CDR3 protein: CASSEQGTYGYTF
clone size: many; V gene: TRBV6-5; J gene: TRBJ1-2; CDR3 protein: CASSTGSGYTF
clone size: NA; V gene: TRBV19; J gene: TRBJ1-2; CDR3 protein: CASSIQGTYGYTF
clone size: NA; V gene: TRBV29-1; J gene: TRBJ2-1; CDR3 protein: CSVGPRGEQFF
clone size: NA; V gene: TRBV10-2; J gene: TRBJ1-2; CDR3 protein: CASSGSANNYGYTF
clone size: NA; V gene: TRBV28; J gene: TRBJ1-3; CDR3 protein: CASTPAWTDGGNTIYF
clone size: NA; V gene: TRBV2; J gene: TRBJ2-2; CDR3 protein: CASTQETGELFF
clone size: NA; V gene: TRBV9; J gene: TRBJ1-1; CDR3 protein: CASSVGNQGNTEAFF
clone size: NA; V gene: TRBV5-4; J gene: TRBJ1-2; CDR3 protein: CASRRTAGSQLLGYGYTF